This T cell receptor (beta chain) was identified during a study of T cell clonality in common variable immunodeficiency. The study, taken as a whole, reports: Compared with controls, CVID subjects had fewer shared TCRbeta clones. Common variable immunodeficiency TCR beta sequences reportedly had fewer deletions and N-nucleotide insertions. TCRbeta clonality was increased in CVID versus healthy controls.

Replacement immunoglobulin had been given to every CVID subject for at least one year. CVID subjects were neither ill nor on immunomodulatory or immunosuppressive medication at sampling. Libraries were prepared by immunoSEQ multiplex PCR; TCRdb keeps only in-frame clonotypes and omits some of them. The profile covers over 30,000 clones, none occurring a single time. This clone has more than one count but fewer than ten. What it recognizes is unknown. The read terminates 3 residues ahead of where the CDR3 ends, so the germline J gene completes it. The V gene's germline CDR1 is LNHDA and CDR2 SQIVND (reference sequence). Trimming pared 8 bases from V and 3 bases from J, leaving 17 bases between. The CDR3 is 14 amino acids.

The sequence derives from a human donor with common variable immunodeficiency. This sequence joins TRBV19 and TRBJ2-7, with D possibly being TRBD2 (6 bases). The sequenced material came from peripheral blood mononuclear cells. The CDR3 spells CASRRSRGDYEQYF. CDR3 DNA, as far as it was read: TGTGCCAGTCGTCGAAGCCGCGGGGACTACGAG.